This T cell receptor (beta chain) was captured by sequencing in a study of T cell changes during pregnancy in multiple sclerosis. The CDR3 totals 15 residues. V shed 5 bases and J 9 bases; nucleotides not matched to a gene: 13. Per germline, CDR1 LNHDA and CDR2 SQIVND (reference sequence). Repertoires were generated with immunoSEQ multiplex PCR, while TCRdb's copy carries only in-frame clones and drops some. Of tens of thousands of clones in the sample, around 92% were seen once. This receptor was obtained from a female donor with multiple sclerosis, enrolled in a pregnancy study. The chain carries TRBV19 and TRBJ1-1; TRBD1 matches at 9 bases. This sample comprised peripheral blood, obtained before pregnancy. Here the CDR3 reads CASSPGTGLALQAFF. CDR3 DNA: TGTGCCAGTAGTCCCGGGACAGGGTTGGCGCTCCAAGCTTTCTTT.